These 14 T cell receptor beta chains were sequenced from one sample in a study of T cell repertoires in cytomegalovirus infection. Each CDR3 protein is one row after TCRdb ran MiXCR on the reads. This sample yields approximately 70,000 distinct CDR3 sequences, of which about 4% are seen a single time; around a fifth belongs to the top ten. Specimen: PBMCs. Receptor source: a human donor in good health (CMV status not recorded). Some clones in this sample may be carry-over from other donors' samples.

This clonotype came up once. This may arise from a read error, as a much more abundant clone is one base away. The J gene is TRBJ1-4, the V gene TRBV7-3; maybe TRBD1 (5 bases). V was shortened by 1 base and J by 4 bases, with 10 bases between the two germline ends. The CDR3 is 15 residues long. Germline assignment: CDR1 SGHTA and CDR2 FQGTGA. The CDR3 DNA sequence: TGTGCCAGCAGCTTAAAAGGGGCAAGTAATGAAAAACTGTTTTTT. This gives the protein CASSLKGASNEKLFF.

This clonotype was counted at least ten times. This sequence joins TRBV20-1 and TRBJ2-5, with TRBD2 matching over 9 bases. The CDR3 length is 17 residues. CDR1 DFQATT and CDR2 SNEGSKA come from the germline V gene (reference sequence). After removal of 0 bases from V and 5 bases from J, the junction contained 13 bases not matched to a gene. For the CDR3, the DNA is TGCAGTGCTAGAGATCCCTTGAGGGCTAGCGGGATGGAGACCCAGTACTTC. Protein: CSARDPLRASGMETQYF.

This clonotype was found many times. The V call is TRBV20-1, the J call TRBJ1-5, with 7 bases matching TRBD1. Losses at the gene ends were 3 bases for V and 5 bases for J; bases not matched to a gene: 7. Germline values: CDR1 DFQATT, CDR2 SNEGSKA (reference sequence). This CDR3 region has 14 residues. The CDR3 region is CSARGTATYQPQHF. CDR3 in DNA: TGCAGTGCTAGGGGGACAGCGACCTATCAGCCCCAGCATTTT.

This clonotype was recorded many times. The J gene is TRBJ2-5, the V gene TRBV7-2; D not resolved. Germline loops: CDR1 SGHTA, CDR2 FQGNSA. Trimming removed 0 bases at V and 3 bases at J, with 2 bases between. CDR3 length: 12 residues. This CDR3 is CASSLAEETQYF. As DNA, the CDR3 is TGTGCCAGCAGCTTAGCAGAAGAGACCCAGTACTTC.

This clonotype was observed at least ten times. This chain joins TRBV28 and TRBJ2-2; D not certain. CDR3 length equals 16 residues. V was cut by 1 base and J by 0 bases, with 9 bases left in between. The germline V gene has CDR1 MDHEN and CDR2 SYDVKM. CDR3 in DNA: TGTGCCAGCAGTTTATTAGCAGTCGCGAACACCGGGGAGCTGTTTTTT. This encodes CASSLLAVANTGELFF.

This chain joins TRBV10-3 and TRBJ2-2; 8 bases align to TRBD2. Germline V gene data show CDR1 as ENHRY and CDR2 as SYGVKD. The CDR3 has 16 residues. Unmatched junction bases numbered 3, after V lost 0 bases and J lost 3 bases. This chain's CDR3 is CAISESERGHTGELFF. CDR3 DNA sequence: TGTGCCATCAGTGAGTCGGAGCGGGGGCACACCGGGGAGCTGTTTTTT.

This clonotype was seen more than once but under ten times. The chain combines TRBV15 with TRBJ2-1, with 12 bases matching TRBD2. J was trimmed by 9 bases and V by 3 bases; bases with no gene match: 9. Germline CDR1 LNHNV, CDR2 YYDKDF (reference sequence). The CDR3 loop spans 16 amino acids. CDR3 sequence (DNA): TGTGCCACCAGCAGCGCGAAGACTAGCGGGAGCGGTGAGCAGTTCTTC. It specifies CATSSAKTSGSGEQFF.

This clonotype was detected ten times or more. The gene calls are TRBV7-3 and TRBJ1-5; the D is unclear. This CDR3 is built from 13 residues. Germline V gives CDR1 SGHTA, CDR2 FQGTGA. V was trimmed by 1 base and J by 5 bases, leaving 6 bases between them. Written as DNA, the CDR3 is TGTGCCAGCAGCTTAAGTCGGGATCAGCCCCAGCATTTT. It encodes CASSLSRDQPQHF.

The sample holds many counts of this clonotype. V and J are TRBV7-2 and TRBJ1-5; 8 nucleotides align to TRBD1. This CDR3 is 15 amino acids long. V shed 5 bases and J 6 bases; nucleotides not matched to a gene: 9. Germline CDR1 SGHTA, CDR2 FQGNSA. CDR3 loop: CASSPITGGGQPQHF. The CDR3 DNA sequence: TGTGCCAGCAGCCCCATTACAGGGGGAGGTCAGCCCCAGCATTTT.

This clonotype showed up many times. The chain combines TRBV27 with TRBJ2-3, with a tentative D call TRBD1 (5 bases). The V and J ends lost 8 bases and 1 base respectively, with 13 bases between them. CDR1 MNHEY and CDR2 SMNVEV come from the germline V gene (reference sequence). The CDR3 spans 14 residues. This chain's CDR3 is CASGPQTGTDTQYF. The DNA for the CDR3 is TGTGCCAGCGGACCCCAGACAGGCACAGATACGCAGTATTTT.

This clonotype was detected only a few times. The chain employs TRBV7-2 and TRBJ2-5, with D perhaps TRBD2 (6 bases). The CDR3 length is 14 residues. V dropped 0 bases and J dropped 9 bases, with 14 bases sitting between them. Looked up from germline, CDR1 is SGHTA and CDR2 is FQGNSA. This CDR3 is CASSLARGLRAQYF. In DNA, the CDR3 is TGTGCCAGCAGCTTAGCGCGGGGACTTCGGGCCCAGTACTTC.

This clonotype was found many times. The CDR3 region is CASSLRVGNSPLHF. Written as DNA, the CDR3 is TGTGCCAGCAGCTTAAGGGTTGGGAATTCACCCCTCCACTTT. The chain links TRBV7-6 to TRBJ1-6; the D is unclear. Germline CDR1 and CDR2: SGHVS and FNYEAQ. Trimming pared 2 bases from V and 7 bases from J, leaving 9 bases between. CDR3 size: 14 residues.

A few counts support this clonotype. The V gene is TRBV7-9, the J gene TRBJ2-1, with 9 bases that match TRBD1. Germline V gene sequence: CDR1 SEHNR, CDR2 FQNEAQ (reference sequence). The trim removed 11 bases at V and 9 bases at J, leaving 11 bases unmatched. CDR3 length equals 13 residues. CDR3 nucleotides: TGTGCCTTCACGGGGACAGGGATTTTTGAGCAGTTCTTC. Its protein is CAFTGTGIFEQFF.

This clonotype has more than one count but fewer than ten. The V call is TRBV7-9, the J call TRBJ2-1; 7 bases match TRBD2. Germline lookup yields CDR1 SEHNR and CDR2 FQNEAQ (reference sequence). V dropped 10 bases and J dropped 0; count of bases not matched to a gene: 6. This CDR3 comprises 14 residues. This CDR3 reads CATSGLSSYNEQFF. The DNA of the CDR3 is TGTGCCACTAGCGGATTAAGCTCCTACAATGAGCAGTTCTTC.